The next 9 T cell receptor beta chains were all read from a single sample in a study of control samples from healthy donors and cancer patients. The repertoire was sequenced with immunoSEQ multiplex PCR; TCRdb's copy has only in-frame clones and lacks some. This table has roughly 450,000 clones, approximately 92% appearing once. The sequencing input was PBMCs. The source of these receptors is a middle-aged man with head and neck cancer.

The J gene is TRBJ2-1, the V gene TRBV4-1; unclear D gene. V lost 3 bases and J 5 bases, leaving 11 bases between the germline ends. The CDR3 loop spans 14 amino acids. Looked up from germline, CDR1 is MGHRA and CDR2 is YSYEKL. The CDR3 coding sequence is TGCGCCAGCAGCCAGGGGTACAGAGACAATGAGCAGTTCTTC. Its translation: CASSQGYRDNEQFF.

This sequence joins TRBV7-9 and TRBJ2-2; unclear D gene. V shed 1 base and J shed 1 base, with 1 base lying between them. The CDR3 has 13 residues. From germline, CDR1 is SEHNR and CDR2 FQNEAQ (reference sequence). The CDR3 DNA reads TGTGCCAGCAGCTTAGGGAACACCGGGGAGCTGTTTTTT. It codes for CASSLGNTGELFF.

The chain carries TRBV5-4 and TRBJ2-3; 8 bases agree with TRBD2. J was trimmed by 0 bases and V by 3 bases; bases with no gene match: 3. Germline V CDR1 and CDR2: SGHNT, YYREEE (reference sequence). The CDR3 spans 15 residues. The CDR3 DNA reads as TGTGCCAGCAGCTCGGGGGGGCCCAGCACAGATACGCAGTATTTT. It translates to CASSSGGPSTDTQYF.

The rearrangement uses TRBV25-1 and TRBJ1-2, with 8 bases matching TRBD1. The CDR3 spans 13 residues. Germline-derived CDR1 and CDR2 are MGHDK and SYGVNS. V lost 7 bases, J lost 4 bases, and 5 bases stayed unmatched. The CDR3 DNA reads TGTGCCAGCACTCAACAGGGGGGCTATGGCTACACCTTC. Translation: CASTQQGGYGYTF.

V is TRBV2 and J is TRBJ2-5, with 7 bases fitting TRBD1. CDR3 length: 16 amino acids. With 0 bases clipped from V and 3 bases from J, the junction kept 7 bases outside the gene matches. The germline V gene has CDR1 SNHLY and CDR2 FYNNEI. The CDR3 bases are TGTGCCAGCAGTGAAGCGCGTGGCAGGGGGAAAGAGACCCAGTACTTC. This translates into CASSEARGRGKETQYF.

The genes are TRBV4-3 and TRBJ1-2; D is unresolved. This CDR3 contains 16 residues. V lost 4 bases to trimming and J lost 4 bases, with 19 bases between them. CDR1 and CDR2 (germline): LGHNA, YSLEER. The CDR3 sequence: CASSPNVGSLSYGYTF. CDR3 coding DNA: TGCGCCAGCAGCCCCAACGTGGGTTCCCTCTCCTATGGCTACACCTTC.

The chain joins TRBV11-2 to TRBJ1-1; D is undetermined. Trimming pared 1 base from V and 2 bases from J, leaving 17 bases between. Germline V gene sequence: CDR1 SGHAT, CDR2 FQNNGV. The CDR3 spans 17 residues. This chain's CDR3 is CASSLGGKGSRNTEAFF. Here the CDR3 DNA reads TGTGCCAGCAGCTTAGGCGGGAAGGGAAGCCGTAACACTGAAGCTTTCTTT. The whole variable domain, filled in from reference TRBV11-2 and TRBJ1-1, reads EAGVAQSPRYKIIEKRQSVAFWCNPISGHATLYWYQQILGQGPKLLIQFQNNGVVDDSQLPKDRFSAERLKGVDSTLKIQPAKLEDSAVYLCASSLGGKGSRNTEAFFGQGTRLTVV.

This rearrangement joins TRBV28 to TRBJ1-5; weak D call: TRBD1 (5 bases). The CDR3 runs 15 residues. The V end was cut by 6 bases, the J end by 2 bases, with 14 bases between. Germline CDR1 is MDHEN and CDR2 is SYDVKM. DNA of the CDR3: TGTGCCAGCAGCCCCCATGGAGGGGGCAATCAGCCCCAGCATTTT. Its protein product is CASSPHGGGNQPQHF.

This clone was detected a few times. The chain carries TRBV7-2 and TRBJ2-6; the D gene could be TRBD1 or TRBD2 (5 bases each). The CDR3 has 15 amino acids. Trimming cost V 4 bases and J 0 bases, with 7 bases left between them. The germline V gene encodes CDR1 SGHTA and CDR2 FQGNSA. CDR3 nucleotides: TGTGCCAGCAGCTCCGGGACCTCTGGGGCCAACGTCCTGACTTTC. The encoded protein is CASSSGTSGANVLTF.